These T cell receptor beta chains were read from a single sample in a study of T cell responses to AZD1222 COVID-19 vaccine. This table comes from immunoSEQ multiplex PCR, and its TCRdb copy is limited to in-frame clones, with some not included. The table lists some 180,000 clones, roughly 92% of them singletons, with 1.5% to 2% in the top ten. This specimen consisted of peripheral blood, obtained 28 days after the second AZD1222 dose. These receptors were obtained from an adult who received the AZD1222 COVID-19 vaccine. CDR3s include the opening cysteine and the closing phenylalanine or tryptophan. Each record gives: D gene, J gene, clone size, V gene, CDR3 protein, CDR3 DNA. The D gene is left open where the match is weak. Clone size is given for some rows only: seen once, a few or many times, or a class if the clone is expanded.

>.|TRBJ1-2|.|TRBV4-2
CASSQGTSGGYTF
TGTGCCAGCAGCCAAGGGACCTCAGGGGGCTACACCTTC
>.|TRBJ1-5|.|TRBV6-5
CASRLREGQPQHF
TGTGCCAGCAGACTAAGGGAGGGACAGCCCCAGCATTTT
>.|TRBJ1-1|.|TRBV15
CATSRSWPDTEAFF
TGTGCCACCAGCAGGTCATGGCCGGACACTGAAGCTTTCTTT
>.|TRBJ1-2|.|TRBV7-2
CASTETGNYGYTF
TGTGCCAGCACCGAAACAGGGAACTATGGCTACACCTTC
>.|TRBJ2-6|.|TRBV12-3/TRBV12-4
CASTFSANVLTF
TGTGCCAGCACCTTCTCGGCCAACGTCCTGACTTTC
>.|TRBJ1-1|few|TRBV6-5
CASSFGGRNTEAFF
TGTGCCAGCAGCTTTGGGGGTAGGAACACTGAAGCTTTCTTT
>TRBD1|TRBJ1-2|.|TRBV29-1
CSVTGLTANYGYTF
TGCAGCGTGACAGGGCTAACAGCTAACTATGGCTACACCTTC
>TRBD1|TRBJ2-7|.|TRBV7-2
CASSYDRGGYEQYF
TGTGCCAGCAGCTACGACAGGGGGGGTTACGAGCAGTACTTC
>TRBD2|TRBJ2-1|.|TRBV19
CASSIPQLAGVGNEQFF
TGTGCCAGTAGTATTCCCCAACTAGCGGGAGTAGGGAATGAGCAGTTCTTC
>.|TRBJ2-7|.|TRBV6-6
CASSASGAEQYF
TGTGCCAGCAGCGCTTCTGGAGCCGAGCAGTACTTC
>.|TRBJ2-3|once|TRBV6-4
CASSAREPDTQYF
TGTGCCAGCAGTGCCCGGGAGCCAGATACGCAGTATTTT
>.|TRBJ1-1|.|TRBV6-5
CASSPIRGSNTEAFF
TGTGCCAGCAGCCCCATAAGGGGGTCAAACACTGAAGCTTTCTTT
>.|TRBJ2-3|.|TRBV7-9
CASSFPDSADRTDTQYF
TGTGCCAGCAGCTTTCCGGACAGTGCAGATAGGACAGATACGCAGTATTTT
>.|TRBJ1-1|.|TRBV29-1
CSVDTAAAAQAFF
TGCAGCGTTGACACAGCGGCCGCCGCACAAGCTTTCTTT
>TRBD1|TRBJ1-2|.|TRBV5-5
CASSGYRTGGDYGYTF
TGTGCCAGCAGCGGGTACCGCACAGGGGGCGACTATGGCTACACCTTC
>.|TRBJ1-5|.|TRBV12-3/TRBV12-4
CASSLGLNQPQHF
TGTGCCAGCAGTTTGGGGCTGAATCAGCCCCAGCATTTT
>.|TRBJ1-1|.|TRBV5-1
CASSLGGGLNTEAFF
TGCGCCAGCAGCTTGGGTGGGGGGCTGAACACTGAAGCTTTCTTT
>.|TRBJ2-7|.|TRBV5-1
CASSLIYGAHEQYF
TGCGCCAGCAGCCTAATATACGGGGCCCACGAGCAGTACTTC
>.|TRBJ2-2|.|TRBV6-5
CASSYSATGELFF
TGTGCCAGCAGTTACTCCGCGACCGGGGAGCTGTTTTTT
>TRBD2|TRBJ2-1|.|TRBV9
CASSPARSSGDNEQFF
TGTGCCAGCAGCCCCGCCCGGTCTAGCGGGGACAATGAGCAGTTCTTC
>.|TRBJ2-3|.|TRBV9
CASSARDLPDTQYF
TGTGCCAGCAGCGCGAGGGACCTCCCAGATACGCAGTATTTT
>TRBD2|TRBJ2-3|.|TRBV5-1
CASSLPLSSGGADTQYF
TGCGCCAGCAGCCTTCCCCTGTCTAGCGGGGGGGCGGATACGCAGTATTTT
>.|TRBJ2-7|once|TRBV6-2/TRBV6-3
CASSYLAYEQYF
TGTGCCAGCAGTTACCTCGCCTACGAGCAGTACTTC